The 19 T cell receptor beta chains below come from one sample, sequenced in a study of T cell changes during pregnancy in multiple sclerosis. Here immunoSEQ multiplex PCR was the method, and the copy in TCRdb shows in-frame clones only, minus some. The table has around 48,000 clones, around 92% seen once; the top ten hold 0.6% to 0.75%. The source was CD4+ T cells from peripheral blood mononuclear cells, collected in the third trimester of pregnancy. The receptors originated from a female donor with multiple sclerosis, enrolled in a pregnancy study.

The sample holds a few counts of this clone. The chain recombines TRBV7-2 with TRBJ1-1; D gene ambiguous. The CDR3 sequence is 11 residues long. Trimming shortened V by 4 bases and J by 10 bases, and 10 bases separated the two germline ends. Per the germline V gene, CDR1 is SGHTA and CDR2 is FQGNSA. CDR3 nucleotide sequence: TGTGCCAGCAGCTCCACCCCGGGAGCTTTCTTT. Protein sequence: CASSSTPGAFF.

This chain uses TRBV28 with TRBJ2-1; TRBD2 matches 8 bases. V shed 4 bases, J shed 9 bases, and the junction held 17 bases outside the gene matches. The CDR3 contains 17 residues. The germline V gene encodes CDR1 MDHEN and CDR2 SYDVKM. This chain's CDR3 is CASSSLRAGGMRSEQFF. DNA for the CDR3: TGTGCCAGCAGTTCCCTTCGGGCGGGAGGTATGCGGAGTGAGCAGTTCTTC.

The CDR3 here is CAGYDRISYEQYF. CDR3 coding DNA: TGTGCCGGATATGACAGAATATCCTACGAGCAGTACTTC. The gene calls are TRBV30 and TRBJ2-7, with D possibly TRBD1 on 5 matching bases. The CDR3 spans 13 residues. The germline V gene has CDR1 GTSNPN and CDR2 SVGIG (reference sequence). V was pared by 8 bases and J by 1 base, with 15 bases between.

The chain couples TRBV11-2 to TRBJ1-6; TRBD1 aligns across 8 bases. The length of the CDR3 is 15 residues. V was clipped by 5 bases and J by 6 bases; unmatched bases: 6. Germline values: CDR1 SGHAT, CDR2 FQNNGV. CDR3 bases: TGTGCCAGCAGCCGAAGAGGACAGGGTAATTCACCCCTCCACTTT. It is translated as CASSRRGQGNSPLHF.

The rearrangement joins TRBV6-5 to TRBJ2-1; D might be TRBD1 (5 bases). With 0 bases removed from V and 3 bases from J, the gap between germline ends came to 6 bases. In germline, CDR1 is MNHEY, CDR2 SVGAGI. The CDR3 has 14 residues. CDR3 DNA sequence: TGTGCCAGCAGTTACTCAGGACACTACAATGAGCAGTTCTTC. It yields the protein CASSYSGHYNEQFF.

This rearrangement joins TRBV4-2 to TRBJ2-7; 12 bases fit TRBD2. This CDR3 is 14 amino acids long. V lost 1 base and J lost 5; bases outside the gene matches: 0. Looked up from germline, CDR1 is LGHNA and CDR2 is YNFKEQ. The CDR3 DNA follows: TGTGCCAGCAGCCAAGGACTAGCGGGAGACGAGCAGTACTTC. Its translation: CASSQGLAGDEQYF.

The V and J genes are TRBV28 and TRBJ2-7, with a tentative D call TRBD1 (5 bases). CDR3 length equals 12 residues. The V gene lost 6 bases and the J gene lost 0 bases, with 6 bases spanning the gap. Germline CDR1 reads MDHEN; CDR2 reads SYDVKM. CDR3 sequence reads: CASSRDSYEQYF. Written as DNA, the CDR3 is TGTGCCAGCAGCAGGGACTCCTACGAGCAGTACTTC.

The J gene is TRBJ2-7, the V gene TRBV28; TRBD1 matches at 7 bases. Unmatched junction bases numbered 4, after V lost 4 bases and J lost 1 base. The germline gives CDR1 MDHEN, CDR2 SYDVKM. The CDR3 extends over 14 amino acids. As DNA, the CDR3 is TGTGCCAGCAGTTCCGGGACAGTATCCTACGAGCAGTACTTC. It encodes CASSSGTVSYEQYF.

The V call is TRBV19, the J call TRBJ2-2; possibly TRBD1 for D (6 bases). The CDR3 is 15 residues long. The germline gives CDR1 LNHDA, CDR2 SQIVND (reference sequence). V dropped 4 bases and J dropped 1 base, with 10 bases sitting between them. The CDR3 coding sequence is TGTGCCAGTAGTAACCCAGGGGAGAACACCGGGGAGCTGTTTTTT. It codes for CASSNPGENTGELFF.

The CDR3, as DNA: TGTGCCAGCAGCACCGGGACTAGCGGGATAAAGCAGTACTTC. It encodes CASSTGTSGIKQYF. The chain couples TRBV6-5 to TRBJ2-7; 13 nucleotides match TRBD2. Germline V lookup: CDR1 MNHEY, CDR2 SVGAGI. V shed 6 bases and J 8 bases; nucleotides not matched to a gene: 7. There are 14 residues in the CDR3.

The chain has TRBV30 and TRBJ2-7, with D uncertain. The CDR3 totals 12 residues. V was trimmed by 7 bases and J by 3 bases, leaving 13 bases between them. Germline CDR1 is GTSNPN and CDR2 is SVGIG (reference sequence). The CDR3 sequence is CASTTGGYEQYF. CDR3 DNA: TGTGCCTCCACAACCGGCGGCTACGAGCAGTACTTC.

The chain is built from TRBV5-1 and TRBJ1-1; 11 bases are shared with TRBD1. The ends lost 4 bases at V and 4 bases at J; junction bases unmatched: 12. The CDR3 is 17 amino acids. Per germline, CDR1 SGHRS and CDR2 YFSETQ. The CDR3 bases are TGCGCCAGCAGCATGGGACAGGGGGGCGCCGGGACCACTGAAGCTTTCTTT. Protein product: CASSMGQGGAGTTEAFF.

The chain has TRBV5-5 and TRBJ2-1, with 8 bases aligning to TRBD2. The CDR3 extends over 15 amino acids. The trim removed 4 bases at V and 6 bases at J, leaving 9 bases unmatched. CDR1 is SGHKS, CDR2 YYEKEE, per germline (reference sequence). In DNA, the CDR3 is TGTGCCAGCAGCCGGAGCGGGAGTGGTAGCAATGAGCAGTTCTTC. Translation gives CASSRSGSGSNEQFF.

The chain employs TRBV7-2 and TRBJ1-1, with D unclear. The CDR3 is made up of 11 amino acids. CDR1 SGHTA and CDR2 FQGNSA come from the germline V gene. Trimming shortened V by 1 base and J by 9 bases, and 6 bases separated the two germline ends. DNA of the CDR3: TGTGCCAGCAGCTTAGTACATCAAGCTTTCTTT. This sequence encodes CASSLVHQAFF.

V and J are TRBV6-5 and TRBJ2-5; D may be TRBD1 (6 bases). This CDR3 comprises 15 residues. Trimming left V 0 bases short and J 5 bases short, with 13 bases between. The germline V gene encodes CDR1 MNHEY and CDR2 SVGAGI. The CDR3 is CASSYSGAGEETQYF. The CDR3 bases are TGTGCCAGCAGTTACTCGGGGGCAGGGGAGGAGACCCAGTACTTC.

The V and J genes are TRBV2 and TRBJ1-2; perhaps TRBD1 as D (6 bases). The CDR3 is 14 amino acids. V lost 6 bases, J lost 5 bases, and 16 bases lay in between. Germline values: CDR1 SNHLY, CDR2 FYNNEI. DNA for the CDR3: TGTGCCAGCAGGGGGACATCCGTAGGGTATGGCTACACCTTC. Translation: CASRGTSVGYGYTF. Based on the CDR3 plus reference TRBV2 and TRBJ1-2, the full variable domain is EPEVTQTPSHQVTQMGQEVILRCVPISNHLYFYWYRQILGQKVEFLVSFYNNEISEKSEIFDDQFSVERPDGSNFTLKIRSTKLEDSAMYFCASRGTSVGYGYTFGSGTRLTVV.

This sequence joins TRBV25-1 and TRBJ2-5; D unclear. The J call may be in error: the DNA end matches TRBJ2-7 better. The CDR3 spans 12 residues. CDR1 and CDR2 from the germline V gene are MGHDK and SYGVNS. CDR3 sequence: CASRSPSYEQYF. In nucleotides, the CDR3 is TGTGCCAGCAGATCTCCCTCCTACGAGCAGTACTTC.

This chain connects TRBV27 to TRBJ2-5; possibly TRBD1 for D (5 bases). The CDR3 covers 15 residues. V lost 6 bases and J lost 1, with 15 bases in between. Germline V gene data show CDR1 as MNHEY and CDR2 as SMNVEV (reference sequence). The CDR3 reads CASRPAGLSQETQYF. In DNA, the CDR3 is TGTGCCAGCAGACCGGCAGGGTTAAGCCAAGAGACCCAGTACTTC.

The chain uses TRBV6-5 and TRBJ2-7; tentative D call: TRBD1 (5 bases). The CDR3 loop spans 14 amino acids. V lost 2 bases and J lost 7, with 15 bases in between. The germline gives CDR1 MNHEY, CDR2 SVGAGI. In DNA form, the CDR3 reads TGTGCCAGCAGTTACGCGACAGAAAAAGGGGAGCAGTACTTC. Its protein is CASSYATEKGEQYF.